A selection of T cell receptor beta chains follows, all from one sample in a study of blood T cell repertoires in COVID-19. Sequencing used immunoSEQ multiplex PCR; TCRdb keeps in-frame clones, though not all of them. The sample shows 300,000 or so clones, 85% of them seen only once. Source material: peripheral blood. The receptors derive from a woman aged 45-65 years with active or convalescent COVID-19. CDR3s include the opening cysteine and the closing phenylalanine or tryptophan. The D gene is left open where the match is weak. Clone size is stated in some rows and not others, as once, few, many or a class when expanded.

>-|TRBJ1-2|-|TRBV6-1
TGTGCCAGCAGTGAATCTTTCGCGGGGGCGTTTGGCTATGGCTACACCTTC
CASSESFAGAFGYGYTF
>-|TRBJ1-4|TRBD1|TRBV19
TGTGCCAGTAGTACCCGACAGGGGTTTAATGAAAAACTGTTTTTT
CASSTRQGFNEKLFF
>few|TRBJ2-2|TRBD1|TRBV19
TGTGCCAGTACCGGGACAGGGGCCCACCCGCCCGGGGAGCTGTTTTTT
CASTGTGAHPPGELFF
>-|TRBJ1-5|TRBD1|TRBV5-6
TGTGCCAGCAGCTTAGGGGGCGGCAATCAGCCCCAGCATTTT
CASSLGGGNQPQHF
>-|TRBJ2-3|-|TRBV5-1
TGCGCCAGCAGCTTGGGGACACGCACAGATACGCAGTATTTT
CASSLGTRTDTQYF
>-|TRBJ2-1|-|TRBV11-2
TGTGCCAGCAGCTTAGAAACGACTAGTAATCCGTTCTTC
CASSLETTSNPFF
>-|TRBJ1-1|TRBD1|TRBV5-1
TGCGCCAGCAGCGAAGGTTCTCAGGGGGCTGTGAACACTGAAGCTTTCTTT
CASSEGSQGAVNTEAFF
>-|TRBJ2-3|-|TRBV7-9
TGTGCCAGCAGCTTAGACGCGAGCACAGATACGCAGTATTTT
CASSLDASTDTQYF
>-|TRBJ2-1|-|TRBV27
TGTGCCAGCAGTCCTACCCGACTGTACCTGAATGAGCAGTTCTTC
CASSPTRLYLNEQFF
>-|TRBJ1-2|-|TRBV6-1
TGTGCCAGCAGTGACGGGGGCTATGGCTACACCTTC
CASSDGGYGYTF
>-|TRBJ2-7|-|TRBV5-8
TGTGCCAGCAGCCCCAGGGACACCTACGAGCAGTACTTC
CASSPRDTYEQYF
>once|TRBJ1-1|-|TRBV6-6
TGTGCCAGCAGTTACTCTCCGGGTTATGGTGAAGCTTTCTTT
CASSYSPGYGEAFF
>few|TRBJ2-5|-|TRBV6-2/TRBV6-3
TGTGCCAGCAGTTACCGCGACATCCAAGAGACCCAGTACTTC
CASSYRDIQETQYF
>-|TRBJ2-5|TRBD1|TRBV7-8
TGTGCCAGCAGCTCCGGGACAGGGAAAGAGACCCAGTACTTC
CASSSGTGKETQYF
>-|TRBJ2-1|-|TRBV7-2
TGTGCCAGCAGCGTCGGACTATGGAATGAGCAGTTCTTC
CASSVGLWNEQFF
>once|TRBJ2-7|-|TRBV7-8
TGTGCCAGCAGCTTAGGGCCTCAGGCAAAAGAGCAGTACTTC
CASSLGPQAKEQYF
>-|TRBJ2-7|TRBD2|TRBV7-8
TGTGCCAGCAGCTTCGGGGGGGGCGGGAGTGCCTCCTACGAGCAGTACTTC
CASSFGGGGSASYEQYF
>-|TRBJ2-2|TRBD1|TRBV19
TGTGCCAGTCAACAGGGGAGAGTGGCCGGGGAGCTGTTTTTT
CASQQGRVAGELFF
>-|TRBJ2-7|TRBD1|TRBV18
TGTGCCAGCTCACTGAAACAGGGGCTCGAGCAGTACTTC
CASSLKQGLEQYF
>-|TRBJ2-1|-|TRBV5-4
TGTGCCAGCAGCGCGGGACTCCCGTCCAATGAGCAGTTCTTC
CASSAGLPSNEQFF
>-|TRBJ1-1|-|TRBV28
TGTGCCAGCAGTTCACGCGGACTGCTTTCGGCTTTCTTT
CASSSRGLLSAFF
>-|TRBJ2-3|TRBD2|TRBV6-5
TGTGCCAGCAGCCATCTAGCGGGAGGGTCAGATACGCAGTATTTT
CASSHLAGGSDTQYF
>-|TRBJ1-5|-|TRBV5-6
TGTGCCAGCAGCTTGACGGCAGGGAGGGGTCAGCCCCAGCATTTT
CASSLTAGRGQPQHF
>-|TRBJ1-4|TRBD1|TRBV6-5
TGTGCCAGCAGTCAACAGGGGAATTTGTTTTTT
CASSQQGNLFF
>-|TRBJ2-3|-|TRBV6-1
TGTGCCAGCAGTGAAGCCTATACCCCAGATACGCAGTATTTT
CASSEAYTPDTQYF
>-|TRBJ2-2|TRBD2|TRBV27
TGTGCCAGCAGTTTATCCCGGGGGGCGAACACCGGGGAGCTGTTTTTT
CASSLSRGANTGELFF
>-|TRBJ2-1|TRBD2|TRBV7-8
TGTGCCAGCACGAGGCGGGAGGGCCCCCGTGAGCAGTTCTTC
CASTRREGPREQFF
>-|TRBJ2-7|-|TRBV6-6
TGTGCCAGCAGTACATTACAGGGTTCCTACGAGCAGTACTTC
CASSTLQGSYEQYF